A selection of T cell receptor beta chains follows, all from one sample in a study of PD-L1 blockade in urothelial cancer. The repertoire was sequenced with immunoSEQ multiplex PCR; TCRdb's copy has only in-frame clones and lacks some. The profile shows some 30,000 clones, approximately 80% of them singletons. The sequencing used PBMCs, collected around atezolizumab (anti-PD-L1) treatment. Source of these receptors: a man in his 70s with urothelial cancer. CDR3s include the opening cysteine and the closing phenylalanine or tryptophan. D genes are given only for firm matches. A row's size may be missing; if present it is once, few, many or a size class.

>few|NA|TRBJ2-3|TRBV19
CASSTGQITDTQYF
TGTGCCAGTAGCACCGGACAGATCACAGATACGCAGTATTTT
>NA|NA|TRBJ1-4|TRBV30
CAWSPQGRASEKLFF
TGTGCCTGGAGTCCTCAAGGGAGAGCGTCTGAAAAACTGTTTTTT
>NA|NA|TRBJ2-2|TRBV5-5
CASSLDGRVVDGELFF
TGTGCCAGCAGCCTAGATGGCAGGGTCGTGGACGGGGAGCTGTTTTTT
>few|TRBD1|TRBJ1-4|TRBV7-9
CASSLYRDSWMNEKLFF
TGTGCCAGCAGCTTGTACCGGGACAGCTGGATGAATGAAAAACTGTTTTTT
>NA|TRBD2|TRBJ2-1|TRBV9
CASSVSGRLDVEQFF
TGTGCCAGCAGCGTTAGCGGGAGGTTAGACGTTGAGCAGTTCTTC
>NA|TRBD2|TRBJ2-5|TRBV28
CAISNADLSGGPIKTQYF
TGTGCCATCTCTAACGCCGATTTGAGCGGGGGCCCCATAAAGACCCAGTACTTC
>once|TRBD2|TRBJ2-2|TRBV6-6
CASSGLAGAGELFF
TGTGCCAGCAGCGGACTAGCGGGGGCCGGGGAGCTGTTTTTT
>NA|TRBD1|TRBJ2-2|TRBV10-3
CAISGRQGAGELFF
TGTGCCATCAGTGGTAGACAGGGTGCGGGGGAGCTGTTTTTT
>NA|NA|TRBJ2-3|TRBV5-4
CASSGGPTDTQYF
TGTGCCAGCAGCGGGGGCCCTACAGATACGCAGTATTTT
>NA|NA|TRBJ1-6|TRBV11-2
CASSLRGYYGSPLHF
TGTGCCAGCAGCTTGCGGGGCTACTATGGTTCACCCCTCCACTTT
>NA|NA|TRBJ1-2|TRBV5-4
CASSLVGGALYGYTF
TGTGCCAGCAGCTTGGTGGGGGGGGCTCTCTATGGCTACACCTTC